Below, one TCR beta chain is given with its context. This sample was included in a study of blood T cell repertoires in COVID-19. Study-wide background: The samples span acute and convalescent COVID-19 from the United States, Italy and Spain. Sources were T cells, B-cell-depleted T cells, or PBMCs; the material itself was cDNA or gDNA.

As originally analysed: Researchers report that nucleated cell counts were estimated from reference gene primer amplification. Generated by immunoSEQ multiplex PCR, the TCRdb table keeps only in-frame clones and is missing some. The DNA was the basis for D and trimming; V, J and clone size are from that table. The table has 20,000 or so clones, roughly 90% seen once. Looked up from germline, CDR1 is LGHDT and CDR2 is YNNKEL (reference sequence). V dropped 1 base and J dropped 1 base, with 8 bases sitting between them. This CDR3 contains 15 residues. V usage is TRBV3-1 (or the pseudogene TRBV3-2) and J usage is TRBJ1-3; possibly TRBD1 for D (5 bases). This sequence was found in a woman older than 75 with active or convalescent COVID-19. The specimen was peripheral blood. The CDR3 loop reads CASSQGSGSGNTIYF. The CDR3 region has the DNA TGTGCCAGCAGCCAAGGTTCAGGGTCTGGAAACACCATATATTTT.